This TCR beta chain derives from a study of blood T cell repertoires in COVID-19. From germline, CDR1 is GTSNPN and CDR2 SVGIG (reference sequence). The CDR3 loop spans 13 amino acids. Trimming pared 1 base from V and 4 bases from J, leaving 11 bases between. Original processing notes: Amplification of reference gene primers was used by the study to estimate nucleated cell counts. Sequencing used immunoSEQ multiplex PCR; TCRdb keeps in-frame clones, though not all of them. V, J and clone size were drawn from that table, and D and trimming were deduced from the DNA. The table has roughly 70,000 clones, 73% seen once.

The clonotype was recovered from a man in his fifties or sixties with acute or convalescent COVID-19. Source material: peripheral blood. The rearrangement links TRBV30 to TRBJ2-7, with D maybe TRBD2 (7 bases). CDR3 protein: CAWSGGGAYEQYF. CDR3 DNA: TGTGCCTGGAGTGGGGGGGGCGCGTACGAGCAGTACTTC.